The 32 T cell receptor beta chains below all came from one sample that was sequenced in a study of CD8 T cells in Susac syndrome. The authors reverse transcribed roughly 0.5 to 1 ug RNA with random hexamers. MiXCR, applied by TCRdb to the immunoSEQ multiplex PCR reads, yields one record per CDR3 protein. The data hold under 200,000 distinct CDR3 sequences, with 91% observed a single time. The sequenced sample consisted of CD4+ T cells from PBMCs. The receptors derive from a human donor with Susac syndrome.

The chain combines TRBV20-1 with TRBJ1-6, with 7 positions matching TRBD1. Trimming at V came to 5 bases and at J to 5 bases, leaving 6 bases not matched to a gene. This CDR3 has 14 residues. Germline V gives CDR1 DFQATT, CDR2 SNEGSKA (reference sequence). In DNA form, the CDR3 reads TGCAGTGCTGTTCGGGACAGAGATAATTCACCCCTCCACTTT. Its protein is CSAVRDRDNSPLHF.

This clonotype was seen just once. The CDR3 DNA is TGCAGTGCTAGTCGGACAGGGCCAGATACGCAGTATTTT. Its translation is CSASRTGPDTQYF. The chain links TRBV20-1 to TRBJ2-3; 8 nucleotides align to TRBD1. The CDR3 extends over 13 amino acids. The V gene's germline CDR1 is DFQATT and CDR2 SNEGSKA (reference sequence). V was pared by 3 bases and J by 4 bases, with 3 bases of the junction left unmatched.

The V and J genes are TRBV20-1 and TRBJ1-2, with a weak D call TRBD1 (5 bases). Trimming removed 5 bases at V and 8 bases at J, with 15 bases between. The CDR3 is 12 amino acids. Germline loops: CDR1 DFQATT, CDR2 SNEGSKA (reference sequence). As DNA, the CDR3 is TGCAGTGCTGGTTTGCAGGGAGGCGGCTACACCTTC. Translating it yields CSAGLQGGGYTF.

CDR3 coding DNA: TGCAGTGCGGCGGGGTCCGCTGGAAACACCATATATTTT. The encoded protein is CSAAGSAGNTIYF. V gene TRBV20-1 combines with J gene TRBJ1-3; D gene ambiguous. CDR3 length equals 13 residues. V was clipped by 6 bases and J by 2 bases, with 11 bases between them. Germline loops: CDR1 DFQATT, CDR2 SNEGSKA (reference sequence).

V and J are TRBV10-3 and TRBJ1-1; D not resolved. The CDR3 is made up of 13 amino acids. Deletions cut 2 bases from V and 2 bases from J, with 6 bases between. Germline loops: CDR1 ENHRY, CDR2 SYGVKD. This chain's CDR3 is CAISERENTEAFF. In DNA form, the CDR3 reads TGTGCCATCAGTGAGAGAGAAAACACTGAAGCTTTCTTT.

This chain links TRBV19 with TRBJ2-7; D possibly corresponds to TRBD2 (6 bases). Germline assignment: CDR1 LNHDA and CDR2 SQIVND (reference sequence). This CDR3 has 14 residues. Trimming shortened V by 2 bases and J by 3 bases, and 11 bases separated the two germline ends. The CDR3 sequence is CASSIRDGGYEQYF. CDR3 DNA: TGTGCCAGTAGTATAAGGGACGGGGGCTACGAGCAGTACTTC.

This clonotype was detected a few times. The chain recombines TRBV11-2 with TRBJ2-5, with 12 bases fitting TRBD2. Germline V CDR1 and CDR2: SGHAT, FQNNGV. Germline trimming cut 2 bases from V and 6 bases from J; bases unmatched to any gene: 4. The CDR3 runs 15 residues. In nucleotides, the CDR3 is TGTGCCAGCAGCTTATGGACTAGCGGGATACAGACCCAGTACTTC. This codes for CASSLWTSGIQTQYF.

V usage is TRBV4-1 and J usage is TRBJ2-3, with D tentatively TRBD1 (5 bases). Germline V gives CDR1 MGHRA, CDR2 YSYEKL. The CDR3 loop spans 13 amino acids. V was shortened by 8 bases and J by 0 bases, with 9 bases between the two germline ends. CDR3 sequence: CASGAVSTDTQYF. CDR3 sequence (DNA): TGCGCCAGCGGGGCAGTTAGCACAGATACGCAGTATTTT.

The rearrangement uses TRBV6-2 or TRBV6-3 and TRBJ2-5; D gene ambiguous. The CDR3 totals 13 residues. Trimming took 3 bases from V and 13 from J, leaving 18 bases between them. Looked up from germline, CDR1 is MNHEY and CDR2 is SVGEGT. This chain's CDR3 is CASSYPDRANRYF. The CDR3 coding sequence is TGTGCCAGCAGTTATCCGGACCGAGCTAATAGGTACTTC.

The chain is built from TRBV12-3 or TRBV12-4 and TRBJ2-3; D unclear. V was cut by 4 bases and J by 2 bases, with 4 bases left in between. The CDR3 has 12 residues. The CDR3 loop reads CASSYYTDTQYF. CDR3 DNA sequence: TGTGCCAGCAGTTATTACACAGATACGCAGTATTTT.

This chain uses TRBV4-1 with TRBJ1-2, with D possibly matching TRBD1 (5 bases). This CDR3 contains 15 residues. The V end was cut by 0 bases, the J end by 1 base, with 9 bases between. Germline V gene lookup returns CDR1 MGHRA and CDR2 YSYEKL. The CDR3 here is CASSQEVRVNYGYTF. DNA for the CDR3: TGCGCCAGCAGCCAAGAGGTCAGGGTTAACTATGGCTACACCTTC.

The V call is TRBV2, the J call TRBJ1-5; D ambiguous. The V gene lost 3 bases and the J gene lost 2 bases, with 11 bases spanning the gap. The CDR3 is 15 residues long. Germline-derived CDR1 and CDR2 are SNHLY and FYNNEI. The CDR3 is CASSESGWGNQPQHF. The CDR3 nucleotides are TGTGCCAGCAGTGAGTCAGGATGGGGCAATCAGCCCCAGCATTTT.

This chain uses TRBV6-5 with TRBJ2-1; no clear D gene. V dropped 6 bases and J dropped 7 bases, with 13 bases sitting between them. The CDR3 extends over 13 amino acids. Looked up from germline, CDR1 is MNHEY and CDR2 is SVGAGI. This chain's CDR3 is CASRAPVENEQFF. The CDR3 nucleotides are TGTGCCAGCAGGGCACCCGTGGAAAATGAGCAGTTCTTC.

The chain carries TRBV6-2 or TRBV6-3 and TRBJ1-2, with TRBD1 as a possible D gene (6 bases). From germline, CDR1 is MNHEY and CDR2 SVGEGT. Trimming took 8 bases from V and 4 from J, leaving 17 bases between them. The CDR3 has 14 amino acids. In nucleotides, the CDR3 is TGTGCCAGCCAATTGACAGGAGGAGCCTATGGCTACACCTTC. Residues: CASQLTGGAYGYTF.

V and J are TRBV5-1 and TRBJ2-1; TRBD2 matches at 7 bases. Germline V lookup: CDR1 SGHRS, CDR2 YFSETQ. The CDR3 extends over 15 amino acids. Germline trimming cut 0 bases from V and 5 bases from J; bases unmatched to any gene: 5. The CDR3 loop reads CASSLVASGNNEQFF. The CDR3 DNA sequence: TGCGCCAGCAGCTTGGTGGCTAGCGGAAACAATGAGCAGTTCTTC. The full variable domain, its missing parts supplied by reference TRBV5-1 and TRBJ2-1, is KAGVTQTPRYLIKTRGQQVTLSCSPISGHRSVSWYQQTPGQGLQFLFEYFSETQRNKGNFPGRFSGRQFSNSRSEMNVSTLELGDSALYLCASSLVASGNNEQFFGPGTRLTVL.

The chain recombines TRBV5-1 with TRBJ2-5; D gene ambiguous. The CDR3 sequence is 14 residues long. The germline V gene has CDR1 SGHRS and CDR2 YFSETQ. The V end lost 2 bases, the J end lost 3 bases, and 11 bases lay between the germline ends. The DNA of the CDR3 is TGCGCCAGCAGCTTTTCCGCTTTAGAAGAGACCCAGTACTTC. This sequence encodes CASSFSALEETQYF.

J is TRBJ2-6 and V is TRBV4-1; D may be TRBD1 or TRBD2 (5 bases each). CDR1 is MGHRA and CDR2 is YSYEKL in the germline V gene. The V gene lost 4 bases and the J gene lost 0 bases, with 13 bases spanning the gap. CDR3 size: 17 residues. This chain's CDR3 is CASSRIGEFSGANVLTF. CDR3 in DNA: TGCGCCAGCAGCCGTATAGGGGAGTTCTCTGGGGCCAACGTCCTGACTTTC.

The rearrangement links TRBV10-3 to TRBJ2-3; 8 nucleotides line up with TRBD1. With 8 bases clipped from V and 1 base from J, the junction kept 26 bases outside the gene matches. The CDR3 covers 21 residues. Germline CDR1 reads ENHRY; CDR2 reads SYGVKD. The CDR3 is CAIGDRSATSAEGRRTDTQYF. In nucleotides, the CDR3 is TGTGCCATCGGGGACAGGAGCGCTACCTCAGCGGAGGGCCGTCGCACAGATACGCAGTATTTT.

The chain couples TRBV20-1 to TRBJ2-1, with D possibly TRBD2 on 6 matching bases. CDR1 is DFQATT and CDR2 is SNEGSKA in the germline V gene (reference sequence). The CDR3 contains 14 residues. Trimming shortened V by 5 bases and J by 5 bases, and 16 bases separated the two germline ends. In nucleotides, the CDR3 is TGCAGTGCTGATAGCGGCCTGGGACACAATGAGCAGTTCTTC. Residues: CSADSGLGHNEQFF.

The chain links TRBV19 to TRBJ2-2; tentatively, D is TRBD1 (5 bases). V lost 1 base and J 4 bases, leaving 13 bases between the germline ends. CDR3 length: 16 amino acids. Germline V CDR1 and CDR2: LNHDA, SQIVND (reference sequence). CDR3 in DNA: TGTGCCAGTAGTATAGGGAAGGGGTTAGGCACCGGGGAGCTGTTTTTT. Its translation is CASSIGKGLGTGELFF.

V and J are TRBV5-1 and TRBJ2-7, with D perhaps assigned TRBD1 or TRBD2 (5 bases each). The CDR3 is 16 amino acids. Trimming cost V 4 bases and J 0 bases, with 17 bases left between them. The germline CDR1 and CDR2 sequences are SGHRS and YFSETQ. CDR3 DNA: TGCGCCAGCAGCATGGATCCGGGGCAAAGCTCCTACGAGCAGTACTTC. This translates into CASSMDPGQSSYEQYF.

The genes are TRBV11-2 and TRBJ1-1, with no clear D. The CDR3 runs to 13 residues. CDR1 is SGHAT, CDR2 FQNNGV, per germline. V lost 1 base to trimming and J lost 4 bases, with 7 bases between them. The CDR3 sequence is CASSLVRATEAFF. The CDR3 DNA follows: TGTGCCAGCAGCTTAGTGCGGGCCACTGAAGCTTTCTTT. The whole variable domain, filled in from reference TRBV11-2 and TRBJ1-1, reads EAGVAQSPRYKIIEKRQSVAFWCNPISGHATLYWYQQILGQGPKLLIQFQNNGVVDDSQLPKDRFSAERLKGVDSTLKIQPAKLEDSAVYLCASSLVRATEAFFGQGTRLTVV.

This rearrangement joins TRBV20-1 to TRBJ2-6, with D perhaps TRBD1 (8 bases). V gave up 4 bases and J gave up 0 bases, with 25 bases separating them. Looked up from germline, CDR1 is DFQATT and CDR2 is SNEGSKA (reference sequence). The CDR3 length is 20 residues. In nucleotides, the CDR3 is TGCAGTGCTAACGACCCGGGGGGCAGGGGGCTCCTCTCTGGGGCCAACGTCCTGACTTTC. Its translation is CSANDPGGRGLLSGANVLTF.

The chain employs TRBV18 and TRBJ2-5, with D unresolved. The CDR3 covers 14 residues. V was cut by 0 bases and J by 1 base, with 6 bases left in between. CDR1 is KGHSH and CDR2 is LQKENI in the germline V gene. The CDR3: CASSPPNSQETQYF. The CDR3 coding sequence is TGTGCCAGCTCACCACCGAACAGCCAAGAGACCCAGTACTTC.

The sample holds one count of this clonotype. The chain links TRBV2 to TRBJ1-2; D gene unclear. Trimming stripped 4 bases from V and 3 bases from J, with 9 bases between. The CDR3 covers 13 residues. Germline V gene lookup returns CDR1 SNHLY and CDR2 FYNNEI. The CDR3 DNA reads as TGTGCCAGCAGTGGGGAGATAGACTATGGCTACACCTTC. Encoded protein: CASSGEIDYGYTF. The full variable domain, with the rest looked up from reference TRBV2 and TRBJ1-2, is EPEVTQTPSHQVTQMGQEVILRCVPISNHLYFYWYRQILGQKVEFLVSFYNNEISEKSEIFDDQFSVERPDGSNFTLKIRSTKLEDSAMYFCASSGEIDYGYTFGSGTRLTVV.

V is TRBV28 and J is TRBJ2-1, with D hard to call. The CDR3 has 11 residues. CDR1 is MDHEN, CDR2 SYDVKM, per germline. V dropped 3 bases and J dropped 15 bases, with 12 bases sitting between them. CDR3 loop: CASSLSKKRFF. The CDR3 DNA reads as TGTGCCAGCAGTTTGAGTAAGAAGCGGTTCTTC.

The CDR3 loop is CATSLRLAAHYNEQFF. In DNA form, the CDR3 reads TGTGCCACCAGCCTGAGACTAGCGGCTCACTACAATGAGCAGTTCTTC. The V call is TRBV15, the J call TRBJ2-1; 9 bases align to TRBD2. V lost 5 bases and J lost 3; bases outside the gene matches: 8. Per germline, CDR1 LNHNV and CDR2 YYDKDF (reference sequence). CDR3 size: 16 residues.

J is TRBJ2-7 and V is TRBV29-1; the match to TRBD2 covers 12 bases. CDR3 size: 15 residues. The germline V gene encodes CDR1 SQVTM and CDR2 ANQGSEA. V lost 6 bases to trimming and J lost 5 bases; unmatched junction nucleotides: 11. CDR3 in amino acids: CSVLTLAGGWNEQYF. CDR3 nucleotides: TGCAGCGTCCTCACACTAGCGGGAGGTTGGAACGAGCAGTACTTC.

CDR3 residues: CASSLRWDNYGYTF. The CDR3 nucleotides read TGTGCCAGCAGCCTCCGCTGGGACAACTATGGCTACACCTTC. V and J are TRBV6-5 and TRBJ1-2, with a possible D match to TRBD1 (5 bases). Germline assignment: CDR1 MNHEY and CDR2 SVGAGI. The ends were cut back, 6 bases at V and 2 bases at J, with 13 bases in the middle. The CDR3 is 14 residues long.

V and J are TRBV20-1 and TRBJ2-7, with D tentatively TRBD1 (6 bases). From germline, CDR1 is DFQATT and CDR2 SNEGSKA (reference sequence). The CDR3 length is 14 residues. The ends were cut back, 4 bases at V and 7 bases at J, with 20 bases in the middle. CDR3 in DNA: TGCAGTGCTAAACGGGACGGACAGTGGGGAGAGCAGTACTTC. Translated, it gives CSAKRDGQWGEQYF.

This clonotype was counted once. The chain has TRBV6-6 and TRBJ1-3; no reliable D call. CDR3 length: 15 amino acids. The V gene's germline CDR1 is MNHNY and CDR2 SVGAGI (reference sequence). Trimming cost V 8 bases and J 0 bases, with 14 bases left between them. The CDR3: CASAPRFNSGNTIYF. DNA for the CDR3: TGTGCCAGCGCTCCAAGGTTTAACTCTGGAAACACCATATATTTT.

This clonotype was seen only once. CDR3 sequence: CASSFAVSNQPQHF. CDR3 DNA sequence: TGTGCCAGCAGCTTTGCGGTCAGCAATCAGCCCCAGCATTTT. The genes are TRBV5-4 and TRBJ1-5; no definite D call. The germline V gene encodes CDR1 SGHNT and CDR2 YYREEE (reference sequence). Trimming stripped 2 bases from V and 1 base from J, with 7 bases between. This CDR3 comprises 14 residues.